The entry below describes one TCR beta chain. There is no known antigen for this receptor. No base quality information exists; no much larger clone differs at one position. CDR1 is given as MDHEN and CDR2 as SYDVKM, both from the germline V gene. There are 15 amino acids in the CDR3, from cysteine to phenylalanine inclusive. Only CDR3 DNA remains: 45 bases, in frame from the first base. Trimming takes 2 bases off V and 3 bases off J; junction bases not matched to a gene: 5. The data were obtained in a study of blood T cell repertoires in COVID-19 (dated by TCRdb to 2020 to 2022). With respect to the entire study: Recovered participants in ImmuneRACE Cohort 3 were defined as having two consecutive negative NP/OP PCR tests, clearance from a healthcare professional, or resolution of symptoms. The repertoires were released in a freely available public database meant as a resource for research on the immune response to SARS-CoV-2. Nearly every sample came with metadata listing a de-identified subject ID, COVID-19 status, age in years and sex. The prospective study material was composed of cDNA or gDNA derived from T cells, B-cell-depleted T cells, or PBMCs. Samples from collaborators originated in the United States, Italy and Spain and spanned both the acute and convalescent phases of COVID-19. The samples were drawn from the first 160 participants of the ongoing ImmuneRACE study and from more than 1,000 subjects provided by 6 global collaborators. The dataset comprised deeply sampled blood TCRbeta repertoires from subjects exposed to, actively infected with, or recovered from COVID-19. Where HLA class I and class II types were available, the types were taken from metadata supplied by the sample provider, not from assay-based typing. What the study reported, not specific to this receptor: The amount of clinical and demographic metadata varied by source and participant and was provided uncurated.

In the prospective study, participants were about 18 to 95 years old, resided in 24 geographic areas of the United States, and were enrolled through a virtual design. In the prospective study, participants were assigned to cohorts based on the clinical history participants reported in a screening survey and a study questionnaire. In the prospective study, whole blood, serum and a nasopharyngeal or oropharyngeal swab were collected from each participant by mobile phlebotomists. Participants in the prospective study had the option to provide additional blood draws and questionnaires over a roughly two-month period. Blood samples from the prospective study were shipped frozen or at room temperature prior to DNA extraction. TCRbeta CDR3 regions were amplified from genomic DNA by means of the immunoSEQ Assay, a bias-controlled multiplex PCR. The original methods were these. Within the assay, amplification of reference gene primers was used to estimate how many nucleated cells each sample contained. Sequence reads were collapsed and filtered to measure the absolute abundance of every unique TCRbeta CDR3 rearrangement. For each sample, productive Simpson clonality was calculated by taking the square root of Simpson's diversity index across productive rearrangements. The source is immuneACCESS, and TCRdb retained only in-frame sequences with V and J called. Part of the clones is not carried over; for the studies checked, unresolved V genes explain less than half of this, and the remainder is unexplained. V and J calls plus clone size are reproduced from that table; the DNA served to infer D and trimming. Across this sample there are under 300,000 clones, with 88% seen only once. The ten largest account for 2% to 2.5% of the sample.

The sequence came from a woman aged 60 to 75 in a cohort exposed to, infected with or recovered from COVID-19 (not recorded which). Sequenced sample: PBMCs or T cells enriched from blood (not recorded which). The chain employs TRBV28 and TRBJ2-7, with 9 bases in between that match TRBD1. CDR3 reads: CASSLITGGLYEQYF. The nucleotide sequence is TGTGCCAGCAGTTTAATAACAGGGGGCCTCTACGAGCAGTACTTC.